One sample yielded the 18 T cell receptor beta chains listed below, sequenced in a study of early T cells in non-severe SARS-CoV-2 infection. Using its own MiXCR run on the 5' RACE reads, TCRdb lists one record per CDR3 protein. The table shows about 48,000 distinct CDR3 sequences, with more than 6.5% occurring only once. The sequencing input was whole blood. Receptors originate from an adult who was a healthcare worker with PCR-confirmed SARS-CoV-2 infection or an uninfected control (not recorded which).

The genes are TRBV19 and TRBJ2-1; maybe TRBD1 (6 bases). Germline loops: CDR1 LNHDA, CDR2 SQIVND (reference sequence). The V gene lost 7 bases and the J gene lost 6 bases, with 16 bases spanning the gap. The CDR3 extends over 14 amino acids. CDR3 residues: CASTMGAPGNEQFF. CDR3 nucleotide sequence: TGTGCCAGTACCATGGGGGCACCCGGCAATGAGCAGTTCTTC.

This clonotype has at least ten counts. V usage is TRBV2 and J usage is TRBJ2-1; D possibly corresponds to TRBD2 (6 bases). This CDR3 is built from 11 residues. Trimming removed 7 bases from V and 10 bases from J, with 11 bases in between. Germline V gives CDR1 SNHLY, CDR2 FYNNEI. The DNA for the CDR3 is TGTGCCAGCAAACTAGGAGGGGAGCAGTTCTTC. The encoded protein is CASKLGGEQFF.

The gene calls are TRBV3-1 and TRBJ1-1, with TRBD1 matching 10 bases. The V gene's germline CDR1 is LGHDT and CDR2 YNNKEL (reference sequence). The V and J ends lost 2 bases and 2 bases, in that order; junction bases with no gene match: 5. This CDR3 spans 16 amino acids. Here the CDR3 reads CASSQWDRGINTEAFF. DNA for the CDR3: TGTGCCAGCAGCCAATGGGACAGGGGAATAAACACTGAAGCTTTCTTT.

This sequence joins TRBV3-1 and TRBJ2-6, with 9 bases aligning to TRBD1. The CDR3 is 18 amino acids. Germline V CDR1 and CDR2: LGHDT, YNNKEL (reference sequence). V was clipped by 0 bases and J by 0 bases; unmatched bases: 3. CDR3 loop: CASSQEDRGSSGANVLTF. In nucleotides, the CDR3 is TGTGCCAGCAGCCAAGAGGACAGGGGAAGCTCTGGGGCCAACGTCCTGACTTTC.

At least ten counts were recorded for this clonotype. The V gene is TRBV12-3 or TRBV12-4, the J gene TRBJ1-3; 10 bases match TRBD1. The CDR3 sequence is 16 residues long. V shed 6 bases, J shed 3 bases, and the junction held 8 bases outside the gene matches. The DNA of the CDR3 is TGTGCCAGCAGGCTTCGGGACAGGGGTTATGGAAACACCATATATTTT. Translated, it gives CASRLRDRGYGNTIYF.

This rearrangement joins TRBV18 to TRBJ1-1; 9 positions agree with TRBD1. CDR3 size: 18 residues. With 3 bases clipped from V and 0 bases from J, the junction kept 11 bases outside the gene matches. Germline V CDR1 and CDR2: KGHSH, LQKENI. CDR3 sequence (DNA): TGTGCCAGCTCACCGCAGGGGACAGGGAGAAAAGTGAACACTGAAGCTTTCTTT. As protein: CASSPQGTGRKVNTEAFF. Full variable domain (rest looked up from reference TRBV18 and TRBJ1-1): NAGVMQNPRHLVRRRGQEARLRCSPMKGHSHVYWYRQLPEEGLKFMVYLQKENIIDESGMPKERFSAEFPKEGPSILRIQQVVRGDSAAYFCASSPQGTGRKVNTEAFFGQGTRLTVV.

This clonotype was seen many times. The chain recombines TRBV5-4 with TRBJ2-1; 8 bases line up with TRBD2. The germline gives CDR1 SGHNT, CDR2 YYREEE (reference sequence). The CDR3 runs 16 residues. The ends lost 4 bases at V and 2 bases at J; junction bases unmatched: 8. The DNA of the CDR3 is TGTGCCAGCAGCCGATCCGGGACTAGAGCCTACAATGAGCAGTTCTTC. Residues: CASSRSGTRAYNEQFF. Looking up the rest from reference TRBV5-4 and TRBJ2-1 gives the full variable domain: ETGVTQSPTHLIKTRGQQVTLRCSSQSGHNTVSWYQQALGQGPQFIFQYYREEENGRGNFPPRFSGLQFPNYSSELNVNALELDDSALYLCASSRSGTRAYNEQFFGPGTRLTVL.

This clonotype was observed a handful of times. The CDR3 spells CASLGQSSEQYF. Written as DNA, the CDR3 is TGTGCCAGTCTGGGACAGTCTAGCGAGCAGTACTTC. The chain joins TRBV28 to TRBJ2-7, with 7 positions matching TRBD1. V was clipped by 9 bases and J by 6 bases; unmatched bases: 8. CDR1 MDHEN and CDR2 SYDVKM come from the germline V gene. The CDR3 totals 12 residues.

This clonotype has a count of ten or more. The chain recombines TRBV6-6 with TRBJ1-5; 9 nucleotides match TRBD1. The ends lost 6 bases at V and 6 bases at J; junction bases unmatched: 9. Germline V gene lookup returns CDR1 MNHNY and CDR2 SVGAGI (reference sequence). The CDR3 is 15 amino acids. CDR3 coding DNA: TGTGCCAGCAGACACCGGGACAGGGTTGGTCAGCCCCAGCATTTT. This translates into CASRHRDRVGQPQHF.

There are many counts of this clonotype. The CDR3 coding sequence is TGTGCCAGCTCACCACCGCCGCCTAGCACAGATACGCAGTATTTT. This sequence encodes CASSPPPPSTDTQYF. V and J are TRBV18 and TRBJ2-3; D not certain. Germline V lookup: CDR1 KGHSH, CDR2 LQKENI. This CDR3 is built from 15 residues. Trimming took 0 bases from V and 0 from J, leaving 7 bases between them.

The chain employs TRBV12-3 or TRBV12-4 and TRBJ2-3; D may correspond to TRBD1 or TRBD2 (6 bases each). The CDR3 contains 14 residues. V was clipped by 6 bases and J by 6 bases, with 16 bases between them. This chain's CDR3 is CASSNVGGPDTQYF. The CDR3 nucleotides are TGTGCCAGCAGCAACGTGGGGGGCCCCGATACGCAGTATTTT.

This clonotype was seen ten or more times. The rearrangement links TRBV19 to TRBJ2-2; 7 positions agree with TRBD1. This CDR3 contains 16 residues. Germline CDR1 reads LNHDA; CDR2 reads SQIVND (reference sequence). Trimming took 3 bases from V and 4 from J; bases not matched to a gene: 8. CDR3 region: CASSMRQGYSTGELFF. CDR3 DNA sequence: TGTGCCAGTAGTATGAGACAGGGTTATAGCACCGGGGAGCTGTTTTTT. The full variable domain, with the rest looked up from reference TRBV19 and TRBJ2-2, is DGGITQSPKYLFRKEGQNVTLSCEQNLNHDAMYWYRQDPGQGLRLIYYSQIVNDFQKGDIAEGYSVSREKKESFPLTVTSAQKNPTAFYLCASSMRQGYSTGELFFGEGSRLTVL.

This clonotype was seen ten or more times. The chain recombines TRBV30 with TRBJ1-2; D possibly corresponds to TRBD1 (6 bases). Germline V gene sequence: CDR1 GTSNPN, CDR2 SVGIG (reference sequence). This CDR3 spans 13 amino acids. The ends were cut back, 2 bases at V and 5 bases at J, with 12 bases in the middle. The chain's CDR3 is CAWSRQGIYGYTF. The CDR3 nucleotides are TGTGCCTGGAGTCGGCAGGGGATATATGGCTACACCTTC.

The CDR3 protein is CASSKGLAAGTDTQYF. The CDR3 DNA sequence: TGTGCCAGTAGTAAGGGACTAGCGGCGGGCACAGATACGCAGTATTTT. V usage is TRBV19 and J usage is TRBJ2-3; 11 bases are a match to TRBD2. Trimming at V came to 4 bases and at J to 1 base, leaving 4 bases not matched to a gene. The CDR3 extends over 16 amino acids. CDR1 and CDR2 (germline): LNHDA, SQIVND (reference sequence). The full variable domain, rest sourced from reference TRBV19 and TRBJ2-3, is DGGITQSPKYLFRKEGQNVTLSCEQNLNHDAMYWYRQDPGQGLRLIYYSQIVNDFQKGDIAEGYSVSREKKESFPLTVTSAQKNPTAFYLCASSKGLAAGTDTQYFGPGTRLTVL.

The rearrangement uses TRBV20-1 and TRBJ2-4; 8 nucleotides agree with TRBD1. The germline V gene encodes CDR1 DFQATT and CDR2 SNEGSKA (reference sequence). The CDR3 consists of 15 residues. With V trimmed by 2 bases and J by 1 base, 4 bases remained unmatched. Here the CDR3 DNA reads TGCAGTGCTAGACCGGACAGGGCGGCCAAAAACATTCAGTACTTC. Translated, it gives CSARPDRAAKNIQYF.

This clonotype occurred many times. This chain uses TRBV19 with TRBJ2-1; D perhaps matches TRBD2 (6 bases). Germline V gene lookup returns CDR1 LNHDA and CDR2 SQIVND (reference sequence). The CDR3 extends over 14 amino acids. V lost 3 bases to trimming and J lost 4 bases, with 10 bases between them. The CDR3 DNA follows: TGTGCCAGTAGTATTCCTCGGGGGTACAATGAGCAGTTCTTC. Amino acids: CASSIPRGYNEQFF.

Ten or more counts support this clonotype. This chain connects TRBV3-1 to TRBJ2-2; tentatively, D is TRBD2 (6 bases). V shed 4 bases and J shed 1 base, with 13 bases lying between them. The CDR3 has 16 amino acids. Germline lookup yields CDR1 LGHDT and CDR2 YNNKEL (reference sequence). The CDR3 DNA reads as TGTGCCAGCAGCCCTACGGTGGAGGGGAACACCGGGGAGCTGTTTTTT. It is translated as CASSPTVEGNTGELFF. The whole variable domain, remainder taken from reference TRBV3-1 and TRBJ2-2, is DTAVSQTPKYLVTQMGNDKSIKCEQNLGHDTMYWYKQDSKKFLKIMFSYNNKELIINETVPNRFSPKSPDKAHLNLHINSLELGDSAVYFCASSPTVEGNTGELFFGEGSRLTVL.

This clonotype was seen only a few times. This chain links TRBV6-6 with TRBJ2-3; 9 bases fit TRBD2. V shed 2 bases and J 2 bases; nucleotides not matched to a gene: 8. Germline CDR1 is MNHNY and CDR2 is SVGAGI (reference sequence). The CDR3 contains 17 residues. The CDR3 is CASSYPQTSGNTDTQYF. CDR3 coding DNA: TGTGCCAGCAGTTACCCCCAGACTAGCGGAAACACAGATACGCAGTATTTT.